This passage covers 23 T cell receptor beta chains from one sample sequenced in a study of control samples from healthy donors and cancer patients. Assay: immunoSEQ multiplex PCR; the TCRdb copy retains only in-frame clones and omits some. The sample yields roughly 180,000 clones, 85% to 95% seen once. The sample consisted of blood. The receptors derive from a woman aged 18-35 years in good health.

This chain joins TRBV7-2 and TRBJ1-2; D is uncertain. Germline loops: CDR1 SGHTA, CDR2 FQGNSA. The CDR3 spans 14 residues. Trimming shortened V by 5 bases and J by 5 bases, and 15 bases separated the two germline ends. The DNA of the CDR3 is TGTGCCAGCAGCCCCCTGGGGAGTTCGTATGGCTACACCTTC. This gives the protein CASSPLGSSYGYTF.

The chain combines TRBV5-6 with TRBJ2-5; TRBD1 matches 10 bases. Germline V CDR1 and CDR2: SGHDT, YYEEEE. J gave up 4 bases and V 4 bases, and 7 bases lay outside the gene matches. This CDR3 region has 15 residues. The CDR3, as DNA: TGTGCCAGCAGCACGGGACAGGGGAAGGGAGAGACCCAGTACTTC. Encoded protein: CASSTGQGKGETQYF. The whole variable domain, remainder taken from reference TRBV5-6 and TRBJ2-5, is DAGVTQSPTHLIKTRGQQVTLRCSPKSGHDTVSWYQQALGQGPQFIFQYYEEEERQRGNFPDRFSGHQFPNYSSELNVNALLLGDSALYLCASSTGQGKGETQYFGPGTRLLVL.

The chain is built from TRBV6-4 and TRBJ2-7; D remains unclear. V lost 3 bases and J lost 2, with 14 bases in between. Germline assignment: CDR1 MRHNA and CDR2 SNTAGT. This CDR3 region has 15 residues. The CDR3 protein is CASSEESIGPYEQYF. The CDR3 coding sequence is TGTGCCAGCAGTGAAGAGTCGATTGGGCCCTACGAGCAGTACTTC.

The chain is built from TRBV4-3 and TRBJ2-2; D not certain. This CDR3 has 15 residues. Trimming removed 0 bases at V and 6 bases at J, with 11 bases between. Germline loops: CDR1 LGHNA, CDR2 YSLEER. CDR3 coding DNA: TGCGCCAGCAGCCAAGATAGAGCCTCCCCCGGGGAGCTGTTTTTT. This translates into CASSQDRASPGELFF.

The rearrangement joins TRBV7-8 to TRBJ2-7; D uncertain. This CDR3 region has 13 residues. Germline loops: CDR1 SGHVS, CDR2 FQNEAQ. Between the trimmed V and J ends, which lost 5 bases and 2 bases, there was a span of 10 bases. CDR3 sequence: CASSHGVTYEQYF. Here the CDR3 DNA reads TGTGCCAGCAGCCACGGTGTTACCTACGAGCAGTACTTC.

This rearrangement joins TRBV10-3 to TRBJ2-7; the D gene could be TRBD1 or TRBD2 (5 bases each). The V end was cut by 11 bases, the J end by 4 bases, with 15 bases between. The CDR3 has 12 amino acids. Germline lookup yields CDR1 ENHRY and CDR2 SYGVKD. In DNA, the CDR3 is TGTGCCGGGGGACCGCGAACTTACGAGCAGTACTTC. Protein sequence: CAGGPRTYEQYF.

Only one count was recorded for this clone. V and J are TRBV7-2 and TRBJ1-2, with D unresolved. CDR1 and CDR2 from the germline V gene are SGHTA and FQGNSA. The CDR3 loop spans 14 amino acids. Trimming left V 1 base short and J 0 bases short, with 6 bases between. CDR3 DNA sequence: TGTGCCAGCAGCTTAGAGATACCTAACTATGGCTACACCTTC. Protein product: CASSLEIPNYGYTF.

This clone was detected once. The genes are TRBV4-2 and TRBJ2-7; D is possibly TRBD1 or TRBD2 (5 bases each). The CDR3 loop spans 15 amino acids. Germline V lookup: CDR1 LGHNA, CDR2 YNFKEQ. V lost 4 bases, J lost 1 base, and 14 bases lay in between. CDR3 bases: TGTGCCAGCAGCCTGATCCGGGACGGGTCCTACGAGCAGTACTTC. Amino acids: CASSLIRDGSYEQYF.

The chain combines TRBV28 with TRBJ1-3; TRBD1 matches at 8 bases. The length of the CDR3 is 15 residues. Germline assignment: CDR1 MDHEN and CDR2 SYDVKM. Losses at the gene ends were 3 bases for V and 4 bases for J; bases not matched to a gene: 5. In DNA, the CDR3 is TGTGCCAGCAGTTTGGTACAGGGGGAGGGAAACACCATATATTTT. Encoded protein: CASSLVQGEGNTIYF.

The gene calls are TRBV11-3 and TRBJ1-3; D ambiguous. The CDR3 is 15 amino acids. Between the trimmed V and J ends, which lost 3 bases and 3 bases, there was a span of 12 bases. The V gene's germline CDR1 is SGHNT and CDR2 YENEEA. In nucleotides, the CDR3 is TGTGCCAGCAGCTTGGCGCGTCGAGTTGGAAACACCATATATTTT. This encodes CASSLARRVGNTIYF.

This chain uses TRBV6-2 or TRBV6-3 with TRBJ2-1, with 8 bases identical to TRBD1. Trimming took 2 bases from V and 9 from J; bases not matched to a gene: 6. The CDR3 loop spans 14 amino acids. Germline CDR1 MNHEY, CDR2 SVGEGT. CDR3 in amino acids: CASSYQGAPIEQFF. CDR3 sequence (DNA): TGTGCCAGCAGTTACCAGGGGGCGCCGATTGAGCAGTTCTTC.

As concerns this clone: This sample also contains other DNA sequences that code for the same CDR3. The CDR3 region is CASSFAGNTEAFF. CDR3 nucleotides: TGTGCCAGCAGTTTTGCGGGAAACACTGAAGCTTTCTTT. The genes are TRBV12-3 or TRBV12-4 and TRBJ1-1; D unclear. CDR3 length: 13 residues. The ends were cut back, 3 bases at V and 2 bases at J, with 7 bases in the middle.

CDR3 nucleotide sequence: TGCGCCAGCAGTGAGTCGGGCAGGGGGCCATCGAACACCGGGGAGCTGTTTTTT. Its translation is CASSESGRGPSNTGELFF. V gene TRBV10-1 combines with J gene TRBJ2-2; 8 nucleotides match TRBD1. The CDR3 has 18 residues. Germline V CDR1 and CDR2: WNHNN, SYGVQD (reference sequence). J gave up 0 bases and V 0 bases, and 6 bases lay outside the gene matches.

The J gene is TRBJ2-7, the V gene TRBV10-3; D tentatively reads TRBD1 or TRBD2 (7 bases each). This CDR3 region has 18 residues. Looked up from germline, CDR1 is ENHRY and CDR2 is SYGVKD. V dropped 3 bases and J dropped 3 bases, with 24 bases sitting between them. The CDR3 loop is CAISEISRREGANYEQYF. The CDR3 region has the DNA TGTGCCATCAGTGAAATCTCTAGGAGGGAGGGGGCGAACTACGAGCAGTACTTC.

The CDR3 DNA reads as TGTGCCAGCGGGCCAGGGGACGGTGAAAAACTGTTTTTT. This sequence encodes CASGPGDGEKLFF. The chain recombines TRBV28 with TRBJ1-4, with a tentative D call TRBD1 (6 bases). The germline V gene has CDR1 MDHEN and CDR2 SYDVKM. The CDR3 covers 13 residues. Trimming pared 8 bases from V and 7 bases from J, leaving 14 bases between. Complete variable domain (other parts from reference TRBV28 and TRBJ1-4): DVKVTQSSRYLVKRTGEKVFLECVQDMDHENMFWYRQDPGLGLRLIYFSYDVKMKEKGDIPEGYSVSREKKERFSLILESASTNQTSMYLCASGPGDGEKLFFGSGTQLSVL.

The V gene is TRBV14, the J gene TRBJ1-5; D unclear. The CDR3 extends over 11 amino acids. The germline CDR1 and CDR2 sequences are SGHDN and FVKESK. V shed 1 base and J shed 7 bases, with 2 bases lying between them. In DNA, the CDR3 is TGTGCCAGCAGCCAAGGGCAGCCCCAGCATTTT. Translation: CASSQGQPQHF.

V and J are TRBV28 and TRBJ1-2; 7 bases fit TRBD1. Germline CDR1 is MDHEN and CDR2 is SYDVKM. Trimming cost V 2 bases and J 6 bases; bases outside gene matches: 9. The CDR3 covers 15 residues. CDR3 residues: CASSLNLQGINGYTF. CDR3 coding DNA: TGTGCCAGCAGTTTAAATCTACAGGGGATTAATGGCTACACCTTC.

The chain joins TRBV3-1 (or the pseudogene TRBV3-2) to TRBJ1-1; D is undetermined. Trimming left V 1 base short and J 5 bases short, with 11 bases between. CDR1 is LGHDT, CDR2 YNNKEL, per germline (reference sequence). The CDR3 covers 14 residues. CDR3 nucleotides: TGTGCCAGCAGCCAAGGGCGGGTGGGGACTGAAGCTTTCTTT. Translated: CASSQGRVGTEAFF.

V gene TRBV4-3 combines with J gene TRBJ2-7; D not resolved. The V end lost 1 base, the J end lost 0 bases, and 13 bases lay between the germline ends. The CDR3 consists of 16 residues. Germline V gene sequence: CDR1 LGHNA, CDR2 YSLEER. The CDR3 region is CASSQVAASSSYEQYF. CDR3 sequence (DNA): TGCGCCAGCAGCCAAGTCGCGGCCTCGAGCTCCTACGAGCAGTACTTC.

The count of this clone is one. This chain uses TRBV10-3 with TRBJ2-2; the D gene is possibly TRBD2 (5 bases). The ends were cut back, 6 bases at V and 3 bases at J, with 11 bases in the middle. Per the germline V gene, CDR1 is ENHRY and CDR2 is SYGVKD. CDR3 size: 14 residues. The CDR3, as DNA: TGTGCCATCAGAGCAGGAGGCGACACCGGGGAGCTGTTTTTT. Translated: CAIRAGGDTGELFF.

This chain connects TRBV25-1 to TRBJ1-3; D is ambiguous. Germline V lookup: CDR1 MGHDK, CDR2 SYGVNS. The ends were cut back, 4 bases at V and 0 bases at J, with 16 bases in the middle. The CDR3 has 17 amino acids. CDR3 nucleotide sequence: TGTGCCAGCAGTGCGTTCTCTGGACGGGGCTCTGGAAACACCATATATTTT. It encodes CASSAFSGRGSGNTIYF.

The gene calls are TRBV11-2 and TRBJ2-7; D is perhaps TRBD1 or TRBD2 (5 bases each). This CDR3 spans 15 amino acids. Germline loops: CDR1 SGHAT, CDR2 FQNNGV. The V and J ends lost 5 bases and 2 bases respectively, with 16 bases between them. The CDR3 DNA reads TGTGCCAGCAGCCCCCTAACCGGGGCTACCTACGAGCAGTACTTC. It specifies CASSPLTGATYEQYF. Full variable domain (rest looked up from reference TRBV11-2 and TRBJ2-7): EAGVAQSPRYKIIEKRQSVAFWCNPISGHATLYWYQQILGQGPKLLIQFQNNGVVDDSQLPKDRFSAERLKGVDSTLKIQPAKLEDSAVYLCASSPLTGATYEQYFGPGTRLTVT.

V gene TRBV2 combines with J gene TRBJ2-1, with D possibly being TRBD2 (6 bases). V lost 3 bases and J 7 bases, leaving 7 bases between the germline ends. The CDR3 is made up of 12 amino acids. Germline V gene data show CDR1 as SNHLY and CDR2 as FYNNEI. The CDR3 DNA follows: TGTGCCAGCAGTGACGGGAGTAATGAGCAGTTCTTC. Residues: CASSDGSNEQFF.